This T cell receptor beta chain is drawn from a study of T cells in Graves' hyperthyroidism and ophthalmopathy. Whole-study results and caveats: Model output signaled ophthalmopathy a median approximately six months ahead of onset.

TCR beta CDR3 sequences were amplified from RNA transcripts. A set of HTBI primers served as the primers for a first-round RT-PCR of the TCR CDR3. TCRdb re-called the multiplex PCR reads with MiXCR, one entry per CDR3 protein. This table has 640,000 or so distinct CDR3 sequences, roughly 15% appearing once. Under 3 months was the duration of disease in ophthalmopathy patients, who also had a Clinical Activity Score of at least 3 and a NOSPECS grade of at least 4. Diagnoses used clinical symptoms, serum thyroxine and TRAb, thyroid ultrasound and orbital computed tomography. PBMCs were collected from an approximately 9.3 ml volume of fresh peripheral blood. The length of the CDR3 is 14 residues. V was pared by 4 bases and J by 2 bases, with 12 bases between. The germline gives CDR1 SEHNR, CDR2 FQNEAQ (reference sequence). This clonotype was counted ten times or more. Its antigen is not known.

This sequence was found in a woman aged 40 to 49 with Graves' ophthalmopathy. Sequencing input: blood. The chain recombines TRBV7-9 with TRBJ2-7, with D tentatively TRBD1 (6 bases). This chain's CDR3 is CASSYGQLTYEQYF. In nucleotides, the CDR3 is TGTGCCAGCAGCTACGGACAGCTTACCTACGAGCAGTACTTC.